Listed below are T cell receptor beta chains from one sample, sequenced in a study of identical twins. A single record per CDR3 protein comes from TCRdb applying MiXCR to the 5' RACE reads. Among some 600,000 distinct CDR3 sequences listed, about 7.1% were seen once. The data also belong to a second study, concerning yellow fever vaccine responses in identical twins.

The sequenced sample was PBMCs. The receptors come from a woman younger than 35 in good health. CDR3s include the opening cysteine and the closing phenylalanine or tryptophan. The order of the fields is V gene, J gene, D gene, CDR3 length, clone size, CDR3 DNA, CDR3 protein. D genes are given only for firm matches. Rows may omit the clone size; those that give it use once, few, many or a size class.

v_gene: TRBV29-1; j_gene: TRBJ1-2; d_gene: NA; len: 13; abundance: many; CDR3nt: TGCAGCGTTGAAGATACTCTAACGGGTGGCTACACCTTC; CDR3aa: CSVEDTLTGGYTF
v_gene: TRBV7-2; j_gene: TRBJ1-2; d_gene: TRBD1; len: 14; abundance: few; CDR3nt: TGTGCCAGCAGGGCCGGGACAGCAAACTATGGCTACACCTTC; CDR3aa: CASRAGTANYGYTF
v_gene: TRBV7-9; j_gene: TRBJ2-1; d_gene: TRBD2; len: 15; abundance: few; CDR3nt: TGTGCCAGCAGCTGGCTAGCGGGAGCGGGCAATGAGCAGTTCTTC; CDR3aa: CASSWLAGAGNEQFF
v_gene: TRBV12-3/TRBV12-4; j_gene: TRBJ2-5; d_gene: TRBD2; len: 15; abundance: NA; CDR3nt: TGTGCCAGCAGTTTTAGTCTAGCGGGGCTAGAGACCCAGTACTTC; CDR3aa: CASSFSLAGLETQYF
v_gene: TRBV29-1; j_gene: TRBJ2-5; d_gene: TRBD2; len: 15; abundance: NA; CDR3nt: TGCAGCGTTGAAGAACCCGCTAGCGGGAGAGAGACCCAGTACTTC; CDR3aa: CSVEEPASGRETQYF
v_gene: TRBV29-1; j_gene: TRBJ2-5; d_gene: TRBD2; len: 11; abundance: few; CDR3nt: TGCAGCGAAACTAGCGACGAGACCCAGTACTTC; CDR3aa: CSETSDETQYF
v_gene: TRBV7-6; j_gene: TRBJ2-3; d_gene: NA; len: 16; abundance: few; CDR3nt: TGTGCCAGCAGCTCCACTGGGGGGACCACCACAGATACGCAGTATTTT; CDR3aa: CASSSTGGTTTDTQYF
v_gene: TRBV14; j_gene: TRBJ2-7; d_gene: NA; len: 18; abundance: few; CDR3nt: TGTGCCAGCAGCCCCAAACAGGGCCGGTTGCTCCTTTCCTACGAGCAGTACTTC; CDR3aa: CASSPKQGRLLLSYEQYF
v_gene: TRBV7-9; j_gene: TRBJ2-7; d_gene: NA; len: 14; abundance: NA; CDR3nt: TGTGCCAGCAGCTTGGATTGGACCGATTACGAGCAGTACTTC; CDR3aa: CASSLDWTDYEQYF
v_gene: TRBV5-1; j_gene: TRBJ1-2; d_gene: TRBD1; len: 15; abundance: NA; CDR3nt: TGCGCCAGCAGGCCCGACAGGGTAGGAGGCTATGGCTACACCTTC; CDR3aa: CASRPDRVGGYGYTF
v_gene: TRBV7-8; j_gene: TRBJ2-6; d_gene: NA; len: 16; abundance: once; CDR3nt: TGTGCCAGCAGCTTACGGGCCTACTCTGGGGCCAACGTCCTGACTTTC; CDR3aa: CASSLRAYSGANVLTF
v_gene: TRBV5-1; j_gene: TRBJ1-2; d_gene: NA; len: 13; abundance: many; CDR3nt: TGCGCCAGCAGCCGAGACAGATACTATGGCTACACCTTC; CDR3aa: CASSRDRYYGYTF
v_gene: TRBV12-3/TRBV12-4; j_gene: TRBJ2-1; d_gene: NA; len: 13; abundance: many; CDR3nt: TGTGCCAGCAGCCGAACCTGGAACAATGAGCAGTTCTTC; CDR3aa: CASSRTWNNEQFF
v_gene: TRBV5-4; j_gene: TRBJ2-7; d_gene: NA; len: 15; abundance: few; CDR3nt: TGTGCCAGCAGCTTGACCAGCGTCACTACCTACGAGCAGTACTTC; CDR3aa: CASSLTSVTTYEQYF
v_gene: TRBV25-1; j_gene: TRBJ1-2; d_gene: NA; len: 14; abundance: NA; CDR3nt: TGTGCCAGCAGTGGGACGCCCTCTAACTATGGCTACACCTTC; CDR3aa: CASSGTPSNYGYTF
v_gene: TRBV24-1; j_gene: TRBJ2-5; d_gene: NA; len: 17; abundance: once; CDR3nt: TGTGCCACCAGTGACGCGACCCGGGACTCCGGTACTCGGACCCAGTACTTC; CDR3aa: CATSDATRDSGTRTQYF
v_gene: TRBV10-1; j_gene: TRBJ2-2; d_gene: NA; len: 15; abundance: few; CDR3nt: TGCGCCAGCAGTGATGGTGGGAGGAACACCGGGGAGCTGTTTTTT; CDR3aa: CASSDGGRNTGELFF
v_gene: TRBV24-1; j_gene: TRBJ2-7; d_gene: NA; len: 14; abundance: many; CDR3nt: TGTGCCACCAGTGCCCCCGGACAAGCCTACGAGCAGTACTTC; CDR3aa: CATSAPGQAYEQYF
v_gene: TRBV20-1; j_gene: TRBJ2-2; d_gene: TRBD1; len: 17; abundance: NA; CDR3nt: TGCTGTGCTAGAGATCCAGGGGGCGCATCGTACACCGGGGAGCTGTTTTTT; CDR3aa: CCARDPGGASYTGELFF
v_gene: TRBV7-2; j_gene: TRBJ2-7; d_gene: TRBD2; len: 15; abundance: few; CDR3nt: TGTGCCAGCAGCCCGCGACTAGCGCCGACCTACGAGCAGTACTTC; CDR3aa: CASSPRLAPTYEQYF
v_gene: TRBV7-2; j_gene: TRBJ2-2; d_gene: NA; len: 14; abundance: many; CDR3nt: TGTGCCAGCAGCTTAGCAAGGGGCACCGGGGAGCTGTTTTTT; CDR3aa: CASSLARGTGELFF
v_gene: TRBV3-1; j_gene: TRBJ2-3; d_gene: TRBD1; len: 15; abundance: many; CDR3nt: TGTGCCAGCAGCCAAGATAGCCACAGGGGAAATACGCAGTATTTT; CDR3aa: CASSQDSHRGNTQYF
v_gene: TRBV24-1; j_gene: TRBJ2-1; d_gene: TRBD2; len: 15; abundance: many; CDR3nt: TGTGCCACCAGTGATTTAGCTAGCGGGAAGAATGAGCAGTTCTTC; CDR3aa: CATSDLASGKNEQFF
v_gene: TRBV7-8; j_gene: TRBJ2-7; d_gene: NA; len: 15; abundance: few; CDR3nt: TGTGCCAGCAGCTTAGATCGTTTGAAAATATACGAGCAGTACTTC; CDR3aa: CASSLDRLKIYEQYF
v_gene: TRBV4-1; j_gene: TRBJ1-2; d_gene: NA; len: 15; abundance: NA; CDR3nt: TGCGCCAGCAGCCCATCGACAGCTCTTAACTATGGCTACACCTTC; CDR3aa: CASSPSTALNYGYTF
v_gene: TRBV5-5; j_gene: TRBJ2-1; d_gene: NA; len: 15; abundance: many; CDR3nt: TGTGCCAGCAGCTTGGAACAGGTCCTTTACAATGAGCAGTTCTTC; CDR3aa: CASSLEQVLYNEQFF
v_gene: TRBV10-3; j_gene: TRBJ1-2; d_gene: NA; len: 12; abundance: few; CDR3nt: TGTGCCATCACGGGGGATGACAATGGCTACACCTTC; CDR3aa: CAITGDDNGYTF
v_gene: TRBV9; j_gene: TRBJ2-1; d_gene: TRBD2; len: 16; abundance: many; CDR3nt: TGTGCCAGCAGCCACGGACTAGCGGGAGTTGCCAATGAGCAGTTCTTC; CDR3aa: CASSHGLAGVANEQFF